These 11 T cell receptor beta chains came from one sample sequenced in a study of cytomegalovirus exposure and HLA in healthy donors (dated by TCRdb to about 2017). Receptors were amplified or captured by the immunoSEQ multiplex PCR assay. In its TCRdb copy, this immuneACCESS table keeps in-frame sequences only and misses some clones. Where compared with another copy, unresolved V genes explain less than half of these, and the others have no known cause. Here the sample has 100,000 to 150,000 clones; approximately 89% occur a single time. Clones ranked in the top ten supply about 3.7% of the sample. The specimen was PBMCs. These receptors all stem from a man younger than 45 in good health and CMV-seronegative.

The chain employs TRBV10-3 and TRBJ1-1, with D possibly being TRBD1 (5 bases). The V end was cut by 4 bases, the J end by 5 bases, with 17 bases between. Germline CDR1 ENHRY, CDR2 SYGVKD. The CDR3 spans 15 residues. The CDR3 coding sequence is TGTGCCATCAGTGCCCTGGGGGGGAGCGGGACTGAAGCTTTCTTT. This encodes CAISALGGSGTEAFF.

The CDR3 DNA is TGTGCCAGCAGCTACCCACAGCGGACCAATGAGCAGTTCTTC. Its protein product is CASSYPQRTNEQFF. This chain joins TRBV6-1 and TRBJ2-1, with D maybe TRBD2 (5 bases). The germline V gene has CDR1 MNHNS and CDR2 SASEGT. The germline V and J ends were trimmed by 6 bases and 6 bases, with 15 bases remaining between them. This CDR3 has 14 amino acids.

The chain joins TRBV11-2 to TRBJ1-2; the D gene is possibly TRBD1 (5 bases). V lost 1 base and J lost 3, with 12 bases in between. Germline V gene lookup returns CDR1 SGHAT and CDR2 FQNNGV. There are 15 residues in the CDR3. This CDR3 is CASSLGAGPHYGYTF. CDR3 nucleotide sequence: TGTGCCAGCAGCTTAGGGGCAGGGCCCCACTATGGCTACACCTTC. The whole variable domain, remainder taken from reference TRBV11-2 and TRBJ1-2, is EAGVAQSPRYKIIEKRQSVAFWCNPISGHATLYWYQQILGQGPKLLIQFQNNGVVDDSQLPKDRFSAERLKGVDSTLKIQPAKLEDSAVYLCASSLGAGPHYGYTFGSGTRLTVV.

The chain employs TRBV7-3 and TRBJ2-7; D is ambiguous. Germline assignment: CDR1 SGHTA and CDR2 FQGTGA. The CDR3 sequence is 15 residues long. Trimming removed 3 bases at V and 4 bases at J, with 16 bases between. The chain's CDR3 is CASSFRPPQNYEQYF. As DNA, the CDR3 is TGTGCCAGCAGCTTTAGGCCCCCACAGAATTACGAGCAGTACTTC.

This clone has a single count. This chain links TRBV18 with TRBJ2-6; 8 bases map to TRBD2. This CDR3 spans 17 amino acids. In germline, CDR1 is KGHSH, CDR2 LQKENI. Losses at the gene ends were 3 bases for V and 0 bases for J; bases not matched to a gene: 4. The CDR3 sequence: CASSPRGGRSGANVLTF. The CDR3, as DNA: TGTGCCAGCTCACCTCGGGGGGGACGCTCTGGGGCCAACGTCCTGACTTTC. Using reference TRBV18 and TRBJ2-6 for the parts outside the CDR3, the full variable domain is NAGVMQNPRHLVRRRGQEARLRCSPMKGHSHVYWYRQLPEEGLKFMVYLQKENIIDESGMPKERFSAEFPKEGPSILRIQQVVRGDSAAYFCASSPRGGRSGANVLTFGAGSRLTVL.

The genes are TRBV7-9 and TRBJ2-1; 11 bases agree with TRBD2. V gave up 4 bases and J gave up 8 bases; unmatched junction bases: 7. The length of the CDR3 is 15 residues. The V gene's germline CDR1 is SEHNR and CDR2 FQNEAQ (reference sequence). CDR3 nucleotides: TGTGCCAGCAGCTCCATAGCGGGGGGGTCCTATGAGCAGTTCTTC. Protein sequence: CASSSIAGGSYEQFF. The whole variable domain, filled in from reference TRBV7-9 and TRBJ2-1, reads DTGVSQNPRHKITKRGQNVTFRCDPISEHNRLYWYRQTLGQGPEFLTYFQNEAQLEKSRLLSDRFSAERPKGSFSTLEIQRTEQGDSAMYLCASSSIAGGSYEQFFGPGTRLTVL.

The J gene is TRBJ1-6, the V gene TRBV5-4; D possibly corresponds to TRBD1 (6 bases). Looked up from germline, CDR1 is SGHNT and CDR2 is YYREEE (reference sequence). V dropped 0 bases and J dropped 8 bases, with 15 bases sitting between them. The CDR3 consists of 16 residues. DNA for the CDR3: TGTGCCAGCAGCTTGGATAGGGGGGGCTCGGATTCACCCCTCCACTTT. Translating it yields CASSLDRGGSDSPLHF.

The V gene is TRBV7-8, the J gene TRBJ2-1; 7 positions match TRBD2. Looked up from germline, CDR1 is SGHVS and CDR2 is FQNEAQ. The ends lost 4 bases at V and 2 bases at J; junction bases unmatched: 5. The CDR3 totals 15 residues. CDR3 region: CASSSTGTTYNEQFF. The DNA for the CDR3 is TGTGCCAGCAGCTCCACCGGGACTACCTACAATGAGCAGTTCTTC.

This clone was picked up a small number of times. V gene TRBV11-2 combines with J gene TRBJ1-2; no firm D call. The CDR3 is 15 amino acids. Trimming removed 5 bases from V and 5 bases from J, with 18 bases in between. Looked up from germline, CDR1 is SGHAT and CDR2 is FQNNGV. The CDR3 DNA follows: TGTGCCAGCAGCCAATGGGAGAGGATACCGTATGGCTACACCTTC. Its protein product is CASSQWERIPYGYTF. The whole variable domain, filled in from reference TRBV11-2 and TRBJ1-2, reads EAGVAQSPRYKIIEKRQSVAFWCNPISGHATLYWYQQILGQGPKLLIQFQNNGVVDDSQLPKDRFSAERLKGVDSTLKIQPAKLEDSAVYLCASSQWERIPYGYTFGSGTRLTVV.

V usage is TRBV9 and J usage is TRBJ2-5, with D perhaps TRBD1 (5 bases). There are 14 residues in the CDR3. The V gene lost 0 bases and the J gene lost 7 bases, with 13 bases spanning the gap. Germline V gene lookup returns CDR1 SGDLS and CDR2 YYNGEE. CDR3 nucleotide sequence: TGTGCCAGCAGCGTAGCAGGGCTGTCGGGGACCCAGTACTTC. It yields the protein CASSVAGLSGTQYF.

This sequence joins TRBV18 and TRBJ1-1; tentative D call: TRBD1 (6 bases). Germline V CDR1 and CDR2: KGHSH, LQKENI. The CDR3 spans 14 residues. V was clipped by 5 bases and J by 7 bases, with 17 bases between them. The CDR3 nucleotides read TGTGCCAGCTCATCACAGGGAGTCTATGATGAAGCTTTCTTT. Encoded protein: CASSSQGVYDEAFF. Full variable domain (rest looked up from reference TRBV18 and TRBJ1-1): NAGVMQNPRHLVRRRGQEARLRCSPMKGHSHVYWYRQLPEEGLKFMVYLQKENIIDESGMPKERFSAEFPKEGPSILRIQQVVRGDSAAYFCASSSQGVYDEAFFGQGTRLTVV.